This record covers a single T cell receptor (beta chain). The antigen remains undetermined. The data were obtained in a study of shared clonotypes between healthy human individuals. Profiled with immunoSEQ multiplex PCR; TCRdb holds only in-frame clones, not every one. The repertoire holds approximately 980,000 clones, with about three quarters as singletons. Findings of the study overall: For sorted subsets, rarefaction showed incomplete sequencing despite large depth.

Investigators divided CD4+ cells into CD45RA+ naive and CD45RA-negative memory subsets. V shed 3 bases and J 7 bases; nucleotides not matched to a gene: 11. This CDR3 is built from 15 residues. The germline gives CDR1 SGDLS, CDR2 YYNGEE. This TCR was recovered from a man aged 18 to 30 in good health. This sequence joins TRBV9 and TRBJ2-7, with 9 bases matching TRBD1. The sequenced sample consisted of memory CD4+ T cells sorted from blood. Subset defined: CD45RA-negative fraction. This chain's CDR3 is CASSGPGTGNREQYF. CDR3 nucleotide sequence: TGTGCCAGCAGCGGACCCGGGACAGGGAATCGAGAGCAGTACTTC. Supplemented by reference TRBV9 and TRBJ2-7, the full variable domain reads DSGVTQTPKHLITATGQRVTLRCSPRSGDLSVYWYQQSLDQGLQFLIQYYNGEERAKGNILERFSAQQFPDLHSELNLSSLELGDSALYFCASSGPGTGNREQYFGPGTRLTVT.